This paragraph reports one T cell receptor beta chain. Its cognate antigen has yet to be identified. No clone much larger than this one lies a single base away; base qualities are absent. This specimen belongs to a study of PD-L1 blockade in urothelial cancer (dated by TCRdb to about 2017). At the level of the whole study: All patients started therapy around 2014 and received atezolizumab 1,200 mg intravenously every 3 weeks. Durable clinical benefit meant progression-free survival longer than 6 months, and TCR features were also tested against progression-free and overall survival. The study was an exploratory multi-omic analysis of somatic, immune and clinical correlates of response to PD-L1 blockade with atezolizumab in urothelial cancer. Blood samples were analyzed at two time points: 3 weeks after treatment start (second dose) and 6 weeks after treatment start. An ECOG performance status of 0 or 1 was recorded for the patients, and 0 to 3 prior chemotherapy regimens had been received by the patients. Blood samples yielded a median of roughly 140,000 T cells and around 80,000 unique TCRs, with median clonality 0.080. Nine patients achieved durable clinical benefit and around 19 did not. TCR sequencing covered pretreatment tumor samples and matched, serially collected peripheral blood taken before and after atezolizumab treatment. In the same patients who had TCR sequencing, pretreatment tumors also underwent whole exome sequencing and RNA sequencing. About 85% of the roughly 29 patients were identified as males with urothelial cancer of bladder origin, and a prior smoking history was reported by 18 of 29 patients. Some 30 patients had pretreatment blood TCR-seq, some 25 had at least one posttreatment blood collection, and some 25 had tumor TCR-seq. Summary of the overall study and its limitations: Among patients with durable benefit, tumor-associated TCR clones showed greater expansion in peripheral blood 3 weeks after treatment started (n ≈ 23, p = 0.022). A pretreatment peripheral blood TCR clonality below the median was linked to improved progression-free and overall survival. Because the sample size was small (n ≈ 30) and many exploratory analyses were performed, the results are intended to be hypothesis-generating.

The label giving this sample's time point can be read as: pretreatment peripheral blood. A cohort of around 29 patients with locally advanced or metastatic urothelial carcinoma, treated at Memorial Sloan Kettering on a trial protocol, was included. Peripheral blood mononuclear cells were collected from each patient pretreatment and during treatment, giving between 1 and 8 total time points per patient. The Qiagen DNeasy Blood extraction kit was used to purify genomic DNA from total PBMCs and tumor samples. Collected pretreatment and during treatment, PBMCs were isolated and stored as previously described. The CDR3 spans 15 residues, from the cysteine through the phenylalanine. The only DNA kept is the CDR3, 45 bases in frame from the first base. V is reduced by 0 bases and J by 6 bases, leaving a spacing of 15 bases between them. In the germline V gene (reference sequence), CDR1 corresponds to GTSNPN and CDR2 to SVGIG.

Synthetic TCR analog templates were spiked into each PCR so that absolute template abundance could be estimated from read counts. TCRbeta CDR3 regions were amplified from genomic DNA with bias-controlled V and J gene primers using the immunoSEQ assay. Rearranged TCRbeta segments were sequenced at approximately 20X coverage. In the original analysis: Sequencing errors were corrected by clustering and CDR3s were annotated against IMGT to assign V, D and J genes. Out-of-frame and stop-codon sequences were excluded, and only productive TCRbeta rearrangements were used in downstream analyses. Clonality was calculated as one minus the Shannon entropy normalized by the log of the number of unique productive sequences. Clones differing between time points or between blood and tumor were identified by Fisher's exact test with Benjamini-Hochberg correction at adjusted p below 0.01. As stored in TCRdb, this immuneACCESS dataset retains in-frame rearrangements with V and J assigned. A fraction of the clones does not appear; measured against another copy, unresolved V genes explain less than half of the discrepancy, and the remainder lacks a known reason. That table gives V, J and clone size, and the DNA gave D and trimming. This sample has approximately 50,000 clones in its table, and over 65% of those were observed once. The ten largest make up 1% to 1.5% of the sample.

Sequencing used PBMCs, obtained around atezolizumab (anti-PD-L1) treatment. The sequence came from a man aged 45-60 years with urothelial cancer. The sequence links TRBV30 to TRBJ1-5; a tentative D match to TRBD1 spans 6 bases. In nucleotide form, the sequence is TGTGCCTGGAGTGTACCAGGGGCGAGGCGTCAGCCCCAGCATTTT. This yields the protein CAWSVPGARRQPQHF.